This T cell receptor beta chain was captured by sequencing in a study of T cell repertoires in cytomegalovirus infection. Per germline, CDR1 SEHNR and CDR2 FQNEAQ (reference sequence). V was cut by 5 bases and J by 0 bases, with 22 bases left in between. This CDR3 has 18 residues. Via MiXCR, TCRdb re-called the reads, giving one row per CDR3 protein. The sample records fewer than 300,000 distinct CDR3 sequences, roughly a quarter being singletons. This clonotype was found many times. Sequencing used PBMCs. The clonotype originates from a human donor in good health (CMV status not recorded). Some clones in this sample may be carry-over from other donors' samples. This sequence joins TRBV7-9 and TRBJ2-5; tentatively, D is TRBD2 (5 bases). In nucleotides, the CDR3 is TGTGCCAGCAGCCATTTTCGCCTTGAACAGCGGTACCAAGAGACCCAGTACTTC. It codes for CASSHFRLEQRYQETQYF.